This T cell receptor beta chain appears in the sequencing data of a study of blood T cell repertoires in acute mononucleosis (dated by TCRdb to the early 2020s). General notes on the study: Acute-phase samples, representing the primary response, were taken within 2 weeks of symptom onset. In the acute phase, YVL-BR-specific cells accounted for a mean of roughly 2% of blood CD8 T cells, and GLC-BM-specific cells for a mean of about 1.1%. The mean EBV load in blood was approximately 4 log10 genome copies per million B cells during acute infection, compared with over 2 at convalescence.

For TCR profiling, total RNA from at least 8,000 sorted tetramer+ CD8 T cells was reverse transcribed into cDNA. CDR3 regions were amplified by PCR with primers annealing to V and J regions, adding unique molecular identifiers to track templates. The immunoSEQ platform, including its sequencing and error-correction standards, was used to profile TCRalpha and TCRbeta chains. Regarding the original processing steps: Clonal copy numbers were corrected for sequencing and PCR errors, and CDR3s were defined according to IMGT conventions. Analysis was restricted to productive rearrangements and was performed with immunoSEQ Analyzer versions 2.0 and 3.0, and gene-pairing frequencies were further processed in Microsoft Excel. Circos plots were used to display V-J pairings, and MEME together with a custom motifSearch program was used to find CDR3 motifs. The probability of generation of TCR sequences was calculated using the OLGA algorithm. Clonotypes seen at both visits were designated persistent, clonotypes seen only acutely were designated nonpersistent, and clonotypes seen only at convalescence were designated de novo. A public TCR was defined as an amino acid clonotype used by more than one donor. The immuneACCESS repertoire file appears here via TCRdb, limited to in-frame rearrangements. These files lack a portion of the clones; in checked studies, under half of the deficit traces to unresolved V genes, and the cause of the others is not known. The V and J calls and clone size come from that table; D and trimming were worked out from the DNA. Here the sample has 6,000 to 8,500 clones; around a quarter occur a single time. The top ten hold 28% of the sample.

This clone was observed a few times. The record has no base qualities; no much larger clone is one base away. Summary of the overall study and its limitations: Because only a fraction of each donor's blood was analyzed, sampling error might partly explain the low overlap between acute and convalescent clonotypes. Only a few donors were included in the cohort, so group averages were based on very few individuals. For BRLF1 (YVL-BR), a dominant role in TCR repertoire selection was played by TCRalpha CDR3 motifs, whereas only a minimal role was played by TCRbeta. Only 8.5% to 9.5% of unique acute clonotypes persisted into convalescence, yet these made up most of the response; new diverse de novo clonotypes seemingly replaced the rest.

What the time point label conveys for this sample: acute infectious mononucleosis, at clinical presentation within 2 weeks of symptom onset (visit 1). Over the course of primary infection, this study followed CD8 T cell responses against two immunodominant EBV epitopes, BRLF1 109 (YVL-BR) and BMLF1 280 (GLC-BM). A positive serum heterophile antibody test and EBV viral capsid antigen-specific IgM indicated primary EBV infection. Total CD8 T cells were first enriched from PBMCs by magnetic positive selection (MACS). A FACSAria III was used to sort live CD3+ CD8+ tetramer+ cells to over 95% purity. A PE-conjugated tetramer loaded with the BRLF1 109-117 peptide was used for cell sorting. TCR repertoires of EBV epitope-specific CD8 T cells were deep-sequenced directly ex vivo after tetramer sorting, at acute infection and at convalescence. The donors were a few individuals between roughly 18 and 30 years old who had clinical acute infectious mononucleosis along with laboratory evidence of primary EBV infection. Heparinized peripheral blood was drawn at clinical presentation with mononucleosis symptoms and was drawn again about 6 months later. PBMCs were isolated by Ficoll-Paque density gradient centrifugation.

CDR1 and CDR2 are read off the germline V gene as SGHTA and FQGTGA. V is cut by 10 bases and J by 0 bases, and the space between the germline ends is 14 bases. CDR3 length: 14 amino acids, cysteine to phenylalanine. Only CDR3 DNA remains: 42 bases, in frame from the first base. The chain is made from TRBV7-3 and TRBJ2-3; perhaps TRBD2 is the D gene, with 5 bases matching. This receptor was obtained from a woman aged 18-29 years with infectious mononucleosis caused by EBV. Specimen: EBV YVL epitope tetramer+ CD8+ T cells sorted from PBMCs, collected during acute infectious mononucleosis. The cell subset or site tag for this specimen amounts to: CD8 T cells binding a tetramer with EBV BRLF1 109-117 peptide (YVL-BR). The base sequence is TGTGCCACCAGTCTAGCAGTTAGCACAGATACGCAGTATTTT. Translation gives CATSLAVSTDTQYF.